This T cell receptor (beta chain) was observed in a study of shared clonotypes between healthy human individuals. Germline values: CDR1 KGHSH, CDR2 LQKENI. CDR3 size: 14 residues. The V end lost 3 bases, the J end lost 3 bases, and 11 bases lay between the germline ends. Measured with immunoSEQ multiplex PCR; TCRdb has only the in-frame clones, and not every one. The data show under 550,000 clones, about 96% seen once. V gene TRBV18 combines with J gene TRBJ1-1; D uncertain. Sequenced input: naive CD4+ T cells sorted from blood. This sample's subset: CD45RA+ positively selected. This TCR was recovered from a woman in her twenties or thirties in good health. CDR3 sequence: CASSPREGDTEAFF. DNA of the CDR3: TGTGCCAGCTCACCCCGGGAGGGAGACACTGAAGCTTTCTTT.